The T cell receptor beta chain described here comes from a study of control samples from healthy donors and cancer patients. V was pared by 2 bases and J by 7 bases, with 14 bases between. The CDR3 is 14 residues long. CDR1 is ENHRY, CDR2 SYGVKD, per germline. Sequencing was performed with immunoSEQ multiplex PCR; in TCRdb, only in-frame clones are kept and a portion is missing. Of approximately 70,000 clones in the sample, approximately 89% were seen once. The sequence was collected from a man aged 55 to 70 with colorectal cancer. Sequenced: PBMCs. The chain recombines TRBV10-3 with TRBJ1-1; D remains unclear. CDR3 amino acids: CAISERSERREAFF. CDR3 DNA: TGTGCCATCAGTGAGAGGTCTGAACGACGTGAAGCTTTCTTT.